The 14 T cell receptor beta chains presented below share a single source sample, sequenced in a study of blood T cell repertoires in COVID-19. Method: immunoSEQ multiplex PCR; TCRdb's copy keeps in-frame clones and lacks some. The sample holds about 270,000 clones, about 83% seen once. Material: peripheral blood. Receptor source: a man older than 75 with acute or convalescent COVID-19.

The chain joins TRBV7-9 to TRBJ2-7, with D perhaps matching TRBD2 (7 bases). CDR1 and CDR2 from the germline V gene are SEHNR and FQNEAQ (reference sequence). With 5 bases removed from V and 6 bases from J, the gap between germline ends came to 23 bases. CDR3 size: 16 residues. CDR3: CASSPQGGVTPLEQYF. CDR3 coding DNA: TGTGCCAGCAGCCCTCAAGGGGGGGTCACTCCTCTCGAGCAGTACTTC.

This clone was detected only once. The J gene is TRBJ2-5, the V gene TRBV2, with 13 bases identical to TRBD2. Trimming removed 6 bases from V and 7 bases from J; junction bases left unmatched: 11. The CDR3 has 16 amino acids. Germline-derived CDR1 and CDR2 are SNHLY and FYNNEI. CDR3 sequence reads: CASRVFGTSGIGTQYF. For the CDR3, the DNA is TGTGCCAGCAGAGTCTTCGGGACTAGCGGGATTGGGACCCAGTACTTC.

The chain joins TRBV6-1 to TRBJ2-6; TRBD1 matches at 8 bases. Losses at the gene ends were 2 bases for V and 4 bases for J; bases not matched to a gene: 7. Looked up from germline, CDR1 is MNHNS and CDR2 is SASEGT. The length of the CDR3 is 17 residues. The CDR3 loop reads CASSERQGAMGANVLTF. In nucleotides, the CDR3 is TGTGCCAGCAGTGAACGGCAGGGGGCAATGGGGGCCAACGTCCTGACTTTC.

V is TRBV2 and J is TRBJ2-2, with D uncertain. The V and J ends lost 7 bases and 2 bases respectively, with 11 bases between them. CDR1 is SNHLY and CDR2 is FYNNEI in the germline V gene. CDR3 length equals 14 residues. The CDR3 loop reads CASTRSPNTGELFF. CDR3 bases: TGTGCCAGCACTAGGTCCCCAAACACCGGGGAGCTGTTTTTT.

V and J are TRBV12-3 or TRBV12-4 and TRBJ1-3; D ambiguous. Trimming removed 4 bases from V and 2 bases from J, with 6 bases in between. The CDR3 runs to 13 residues. In DNA form, the CDR3 reads TGTGCCAGCAGTTCGACTCCTGGAAACACCATATATTTT. Translating gives CASSSTPGNTIYF.

The genes are TRBV5-6 and TRBJ2-7, with TRBD2 matching over 9 bases. CDR1 and CDR2 from the germline V gene are SGHDT and YYEEEE. The length of the CDR3 is 15 residues. The trim removed 2 bases at V and 1 base at J, leaving 4 bases unmatched. This CDR3 is CASSFLSGGSYEQYF. The CDR3 DNA reads TGTGCCAGCAGCTTCCTCAGCGGGGGGTCCTACGAGCAGTACTTC.

The sample holds one count of this clone. This chain uses TRBV5-5 with TRBJ2-7; a possible D gene is TRBD1 (6 bases). V gave up 0 bases and J gave up 7 bases, with 14 bases separating them. The length of the CDR3 is 14 residues. Looked up from germline, CDR1 is SGHKS and CDR2 is YYEKEE (reference sequence). CDR3 nucleotides: TGTGCCAGCAGCTTGGTACAGGGAGCCTGGGAGCAGTACTTC. It codes for CASSLVQGAWEQYF.

This clone is a singleton in its sample. The J gene is TRBJ2-1, the V gene TRBV4-2; 8 bases match TRBD2. In germline, CDR1 is LGHNA, CDR2 YNFKEQ. V lost 0 bases, J lost 5 bases, and 6 bases stayed unmatched. The CDR3 is made up of 16 amino acids. CDR3 in amino acids: CASSQEGTRGNNEQFF. DNA for the CDR3: TGTGCCAGCAGCCAAGAGGGGACTAGAGGGAACAATGAGCAGTTCTTC.

V is TRBV24-1 and J is TRBJ1-5; 7 bases are a match to TRBD1. CDR1 is KGHDR, CDR2 SFDVKD, per germline. The CDR3 runs 22 residues. Germline trimming cut 3 bases from V and 1 base from J; bases unmatched to any gene: 23. CDR3 in amino acids: CATSDNRGGGFGAGGSNQPQHF. The DNA for the CDR3 is TGTGCCACCAGTGATAATCGAGGCGGTGGTTTTGGAGCAGGGGGAAGCAATCAGCCCCAGCATTTT.

The J gene is TRBJ1-6, the V gene TRBV28; the match to TRBD1 covers 9 bases. Germline V gene lookup returns CDR1 MDHEN and CDR2 SYDVKM. The V and J ends lost 7 bases and 6 bases, in that order; junction bases with no gene match: 4. The CDR3 totals 14 residues. This chain's CDR3 is CASNPGQGNSPLHF. The CDR3 nucleotides read TGTGCCAGCAATCCGGGACAGGGTAATTCACCCCTCCACTTT. Drawing the rest from reference TRBV28 and TRBJ1-6, the complete variable domain is DVKVTQSSRYLVKRTGEKVFLECVQDMDHENMFWYRQDPGLGLRLIYFSYDVKMKEKGDIPEGYSVSREKKERFSLILESASTNQTSMYLCASNPGQGNSPLHFGNGTRLTVT.

The chain combines TRBV10-3 with TRBJ2-7, with D tentatively TRBD1 (5 bases). Per the germline V gene, CDR1 is ENHRY and CDR2 is SYGVKD. With 7 bases removed from V and 9 bases from J, the gap between germline ends came to 10 bases. The CDR3 runs to 10 residues. The DNA of the CDR3 is TGTGCCATCATGGGGCTGACGCAGTACTTC. Protein sequence: CAIMGLTQYF.

This clone appeared a single time. The gene calls are TRBV15 and TRBJ2-7; 11 bases match TRBD2. V trimming: 1 base; J trimming: 6 bases; junction bases outside the gene matches: 2. The length of the CDR3 is 14 residues. Germline lookup yields CDR1 LNHNV and CDR2 YYDKDF (reference sequence). The CDR3 spells CATSRVAGGSEQYF. CDR3 bases: TGTGCCACCAGCAGAGTAGCGGGAGGGTCCGAGCAGTACTTC.

The genes are TRBV9 and TRBJ2-3, with TRBD2 matching 10 bases. Germline CDR1 reads SGDLS; CDR2 reads YYNGEE. CDR3 length: 18 residues. V trimming: 0 bases; J trimming: 1 base; junction bases outside the gene matches: 8. The CDR3 bases are TGTGCCAGCAGCGTAGACCCAGCAGGGACTAGCGGCACAGATACGCAGTATTTT. Its protein product is CASSVDPAGTSGTDTQYF.

The V and J genes are TRBV20-1 and TRBJ1-1; D might be TRBD1 (5 bases). Germline CDR1 DFQATT, CDR2 SNEGSKA (reference sequence). This CDR3 spans 14 amino acids. The V end was cut by 3 bases, the J end by 4 bases, with 15 bases between. CDR3: CSASLVGGSTEAFF. Here the CDR3 DNA reads TGCAGTGCTAGTCTTGTCGGGGGAAGCACTGAAGCTTTCTTT.